This T cell receptor beta chain was identified in a study of blood T cell repertoires in COVID-19. Study at large: Sources were T cells, B-cell-depleted T cells, or PBMCs; the material itself was cDNA or gDNA.

From germline, CDR1 is KGHDR and CDR2 SFDVKD. This CDR3 contains 14 residues. After removal of 9 bases from V and 3 bases from J, the junction contained 7 bases not matched to a gene. A Seattle source enrolled patients during active infection and followed them longitudinally. In the original processing: Counts of nucleated cells, estimated from reference gene primer amplification, were obtained. Assay: immunoSEQ multiplex PCR; the TCRdb copy retains only in-frame clones and omits some. Clone size and V and J calls were adopted from that table, with D and trimming inferred from the DNA. The sample has over 450,000 clones, about 89% seen once.

The sample was peripheral blood. This receptor was obtained from a woman between 50 and 59 years old with COVID-19, enrolled during active disease. The chain recombines TRBV24-1 with TRBJ2-1, with TRBD2 matching over 7 bases. CDR3 DNA: TGTGCCACCTTCGCCCGGGGGGACTACAATGAGCAGTTCTTC. Translation gives CATFARGDYNEQFF.